The 10 T cell receptor beta chains reported below all come from one sample, sequenced in a study of T cell responses to AZD1222 COVID-19 vaccine. This table comes from immunoSEQ multiplex PCR, and its TCRdb copy is limited to in-frame clones, with some not included. The sample yields about 92,000 clones, 88% seen once. This material consisted of peripheral blood, taken on day 0 of AZD1222 vaccination. These receptors came from an adult in good health.

The DNA of the CDR3 is TGTGCCAGCAGGACCGGGACAGGGGAGGTAAATGAGCAGTTCTTC. Residues: CASRTGTGEVNEQFF. This sequence joins TRBV28 and TRBJ2-1; 10 bases fit TRBD1. There are 15 residues in the CDR3. Per the germline V gene, CDR1 is MDHEN and CDR2 is SYDVKM. V shed 6 bases and J 7 bases; nucleotides not matched to a gene: 9.

The V call is TRBV27, the J call TRBJ2-3; the match to TRBD2 covers 11 bases. The CDR3 consists of 17 residues. J was trimmed by 4 bases and V by 0 bases; bases with no gene match: 6. From germline, CDR1 is MNHEY and CDR2 SMNVEV (reference sequence). The CDR3 sequence is CASSLSLLAGESDTQYF. The CDR3 bases are TGTGCCAGCAGTTTATCCCTACTAGCGGGAGAGTCAGATACGCAGTATTTT.

The genes are TRBV30 and TRBJ1-1, with TRBD1 identical over 11 bases. CDR3 length equals 18 residues. CDR1 and CDR2 from the germline V gene are GTSNPN and SVGIG (reference sequence). V was clipped by 0 bases and J by 1 base; unmatched bases: 10. The DNA of the CDR3 is TGTGCCTGGAGTGTACCCCGGACAGGGGGCCCCAGGAACACTGAAGCTTTCTTT. It yields the protein CAWSVPRTGGPRNTEAFF.

The J gene is TRBJ1-6, the V gene TRBV28; D remains unclear. CDR1 is MDHEN and CDR2 is SYDVKM in the germline V gene. V lost 3 bases and J 6 bases, leaving 6 bases between the germline ends. The CDR3 totals 13 residues. The CDR3 DNA is TGTGCCAGCAGTTTCCGGGTTAATTCACCCCTCCACTTT. It translates to CASSFRVNSPLHF.

The V gene is TRBV4-3, the J gene TRBJ1-4; 9 bases are shared with TRBD1. V dropped 0 bases and J dropped 11; count of bases not matched to a gene: 7. Germline V gene data show CDR1 as LGHNA and CDR2 as YSLEER. There are 15 residues in the CDR3. CDR3 region: CASSQESTGGHKLFF. As DNA, the CDR3 is TGCGCCAGCAGCCAAGAGTCGACAGGGGGGCATAAACTGTTTTTT.

This clone is a singleton in its sample. The chain joins TRBV19 to TRBJ1-5, with no clear D. Trimming pared 7 bases from V and 4 bases from J, leaving 20 bases between. The length of the CDR3 is 16 residues. CDR1 LNHDA and CDR2 SQIVND come from the germline V gene (reference sequence). In DNA, the CDR3 is TGTGCCAGTACCTTGCTGGGATCGTACGGTAATCAGCCCCAGCATTTT. This gives the protein CASTLLGSYGNQPQHF.

The chain couples TRBV9 to TRBJ1-3; D unclear. Trimming pared 4 bases from V and 4 bases from J, leaving 6 bases between. The germline gives CDR1 SGDLS, CDR2 YYNGEE. This CDR3 region has 12 residues. CDR3 residues: CASSKTGNTIYF. DNA of the CDR3: TGTGCCAGCAGCAAGACCGGAAACACCATATATTTT.

The rearrangement joins TRBV7-2 to TRBJ2-5; TRBD1 matches 7 bases. Germline loops: CDR1 SGHTA, CDR2 FQGNSA. Trimming removed 1 base from V and 4 bases from J; junction bases left unmatched: 9. This CDR3 region has 16 residues. The CDR3 DNA reads as TGTGCCAGCAGCTTAGTGCCCACAGGGGTAACAGAGACCCAGTACTTC. This translates into CASSLVPTGVTETQYF.

V usage is TRBV5-1 and J usage is TRBJ1-2; 7 bases agree with TRBD1. This CDR3 has 16 residues. Germline lookup yields CDR1 SGHRS and CDR2 YFSETQ. V lost 0 bases to trimming and J lost 0 bases; unmatched junction nucleotides: 5. The CDR3 DNA reads TGCGCCAGCAGCTTGGGGAACAGGGGCGCTAACTATGGCTACACCTTC. It encodes CASSLGNRGANYGYTF.

This chain connects TRBV7-6 to TRBJ1-2, with TRBD1 identical over 7 bases. There are 13 residues in the CDR3. The junction had 4 bases not matched to a gene; V was cut back by 5 bases and J by 4 bases. Germline V CDR1 and CDR2: SGHVS, FNYEAQ. The CDR3 nucleotides read TGTGCCAGCAGCGACGGGACAGCCTATGGCTACACCTTC. As protein: CASSDGTAYGYTF.